This T cell receptor beta chain was found in a study of blood T cell repertoires in COVID-19. Study summary: PBMCs, B-cell-depleted T cells, or T cells provided the cDNA or gDNA that made up the material.

Methods used by the authors: Using reference gene primer amplification, nucleated cell counts were estimated. Sequenced by immunoSEQ multiplex PCR; TCRdb stores in-frame clones only, minus some. V, J and clone size are taken as reported in that table, and D and trimming were inferred from the DNA itself. The sample gives about 210,000 clones, around 91% of which show up once; around 4.8% is in the top ten. The germline V gene encodes CDR1 GTSNPN and CDR2 SVGIG (reference sequence). V was pared by 0 bases and J by 8 bases, with 8 bases between. CDR3 length: 13 amino acids. The receptor was derived from a woman aged 40 to 50 with acute or convalescent COVID-19. What was sequenced was peripheral blood. The chain combines TRBV30 with TRBJ1-6; D is perhaps TRBD1 (6 bases). The CDR3 nucleotides read TGTGCCTGGAGTGTGGGGGGGCATTCACCCCTCCACTTT. Amino acids: CAWSVGGHSPLHF.